The clone carrying this TCR beta chain was recorded at least ten times. This sample was included in a study of CD8 T cells in ankylosing spondylitis. In TCRdb, the 5' RACE reads were re-called with MiXCR into one record per CDR3 protein. The table shows tens of thousands of distinct CDR3 sequences, with approximately 5% occurring only once. The CDR3 runs 13 residues. V lost 3 bases and J lost 4, with 11 bases in between. Germline V gene sequence: CDR1 DFQATT, CDR2 SNEGSKA (reference sequence). V and J are TRBV20-1 and TRBJ2-3, with unresolved D. The sequence was obtained from a male donor with ankylosing spondylitis or in good health (not recorded which). Sequencing was carried out using blood, either unsorted or a sorted T cell fraction (not recorded which). CDR3 residues: CSARTGVPDTQYF. In nucleotides, the CDR3 is TGCAGTGCTAGGACTGGAGTCCCAGATACGCAGTATTTT.